This T cell receptor (beta chain) was identified in a study of shared clonotypes between healthy human individuals. Some clones are missing from TCRdb's copy, which holds only in-frame ones; the method was immunoSEQ multiplex PCR. The sample holds some 2.1 million clones, over 85% seen once. Regarding this clone: Its target is not known. One junction end does not reproduce the germline sequence, and a read error may be involved.

Study results and limitations: Sharing across four donors was highest in naive CD4 (around 5%) and lowest in memory CD8 (roughly 0.4%). Exclusively blood specimens were collected; tissue repertoires likely differ.

Looked up from germline, CDR1 is MDHEN and CDR2 is SYDVKM. The CDR3 loop spans 15 amino acids. The naive CD8 population came from CD45RO-negative cells selected for CCR7, without terminally differentiated effector memory CD45RA+ cells. This sequence joins TRBV28 and TRBJ2-1; TRBD1 agrees at 8 bases. The sequenced material came from naive CD8+ T cells sorted from blood. The clonotype originates from a young man in good health. CDR3 bases: TGTGCCAGCAGTTTGGGGGGACAGGTAAACATGGACGGTATCTTC. This translates into CASSLGGQVNMDGIF.